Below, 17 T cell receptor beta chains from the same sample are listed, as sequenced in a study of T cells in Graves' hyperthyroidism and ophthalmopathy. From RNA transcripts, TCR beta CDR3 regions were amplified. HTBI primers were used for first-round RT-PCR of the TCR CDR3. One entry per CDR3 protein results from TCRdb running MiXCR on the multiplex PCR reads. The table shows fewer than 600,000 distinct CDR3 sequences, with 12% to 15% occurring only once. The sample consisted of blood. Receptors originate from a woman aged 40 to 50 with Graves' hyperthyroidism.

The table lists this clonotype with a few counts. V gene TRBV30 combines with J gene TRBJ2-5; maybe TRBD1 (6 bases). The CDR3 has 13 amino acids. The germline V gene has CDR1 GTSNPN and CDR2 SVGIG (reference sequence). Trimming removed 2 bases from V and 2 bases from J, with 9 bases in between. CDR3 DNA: TGTGCCTGGAGTCGAGGACAGCAAGAGACCCAGTACTTC. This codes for CAWSRGQQETQYF.

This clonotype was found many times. CDR3 amino acids: CASRINRNTEAFF. For the CDR3, the DNA is TGTGCCAGCAGGATAAACAGAAACACTGAAGCTTTCTTT. V and J are TRBV12-3 or TRBV12-4 and TRBJ1-1; no definite D call. The CDR3 covers 13 residues. With 6 bases removed from V and 2 bases from J, the gap between germline ends came to 10 bases.

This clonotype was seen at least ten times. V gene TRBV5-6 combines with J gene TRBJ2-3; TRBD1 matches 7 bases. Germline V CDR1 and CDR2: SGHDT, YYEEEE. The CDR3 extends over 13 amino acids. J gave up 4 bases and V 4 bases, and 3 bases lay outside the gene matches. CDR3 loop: CASSDRDSDTQYF. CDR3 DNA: TGTGCCAGCAGCGACAGGGATTCAGATACGCAGTATTTT.

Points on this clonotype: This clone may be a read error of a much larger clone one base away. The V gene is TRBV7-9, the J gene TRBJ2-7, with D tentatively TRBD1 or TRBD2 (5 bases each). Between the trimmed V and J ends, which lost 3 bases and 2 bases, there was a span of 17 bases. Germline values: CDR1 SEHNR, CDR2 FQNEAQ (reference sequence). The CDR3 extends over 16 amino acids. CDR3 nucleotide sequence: TGTGCCAGCAGCTTCAGGAGTGGGACGGATACCTACGAGCAGTACTTC. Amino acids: CASSFRSGTDTYEQYF.

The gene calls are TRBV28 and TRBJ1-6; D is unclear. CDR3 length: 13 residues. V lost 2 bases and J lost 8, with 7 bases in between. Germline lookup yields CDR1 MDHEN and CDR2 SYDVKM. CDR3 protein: CASSLVTYSPLHF. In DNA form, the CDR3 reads TGTGCCAGCAGTTTAGTAACCTATTCACCCCTCCACTTT.

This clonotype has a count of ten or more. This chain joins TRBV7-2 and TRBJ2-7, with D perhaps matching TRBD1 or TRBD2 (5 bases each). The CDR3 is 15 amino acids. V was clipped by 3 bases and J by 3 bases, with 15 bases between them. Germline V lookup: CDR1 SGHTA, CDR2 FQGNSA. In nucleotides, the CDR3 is TGTGCCAGCAGCTTCCGGGACGGCTCCGGCTACGAGCAGTACTTC. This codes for CASSFRDGSGYEQYF.

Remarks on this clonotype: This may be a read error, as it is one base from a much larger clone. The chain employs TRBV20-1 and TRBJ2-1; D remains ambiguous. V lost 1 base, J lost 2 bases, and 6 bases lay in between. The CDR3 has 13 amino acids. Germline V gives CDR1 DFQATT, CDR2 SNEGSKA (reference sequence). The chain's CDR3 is CSARARPYNEQFF. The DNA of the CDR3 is TGCAGTGCTAGAGCGAGACCCTACAATGAGCAGTTCTTC.

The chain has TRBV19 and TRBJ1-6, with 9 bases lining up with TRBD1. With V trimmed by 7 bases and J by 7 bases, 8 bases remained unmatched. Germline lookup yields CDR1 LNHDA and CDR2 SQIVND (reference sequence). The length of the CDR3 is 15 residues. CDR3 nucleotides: TGTGCCAGTAATCAACAGGGGGCGCGGAATTCACCCCTCCACTTT. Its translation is CASNQQGARNSPLHF. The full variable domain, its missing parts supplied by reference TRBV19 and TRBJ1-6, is DGGITQSPKYLFRKEGQNVTLSCEQNLNHDAMYWYRQDPGQGLRLIYYSQIVNDFQKGDIAEGYSVSREKKESFPLTVTSAQKNPTAFYLCASNQQGARNSPLHFGNGTRLTVT.

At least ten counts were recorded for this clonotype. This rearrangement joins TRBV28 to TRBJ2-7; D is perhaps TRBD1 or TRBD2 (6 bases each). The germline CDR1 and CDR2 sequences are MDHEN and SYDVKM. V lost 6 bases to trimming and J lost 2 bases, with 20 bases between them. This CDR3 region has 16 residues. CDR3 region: CASREGGQNKAYEQYF. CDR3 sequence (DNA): TGTGCCAGCAGGGAGGGGGGTCAAAATAAAGCCTACGAGCAGTACTTC. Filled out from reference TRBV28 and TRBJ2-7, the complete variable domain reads DVKVTQSSRYLVKRTGEKVFLECVQDMDHENMFWYRQDPGLGLRLIYFSYDVKMKEKGDIPEGYSVSREKKERFSLILESASTNQTSMYLCASREGGQNKAYEQYFGPGTRLTVT.

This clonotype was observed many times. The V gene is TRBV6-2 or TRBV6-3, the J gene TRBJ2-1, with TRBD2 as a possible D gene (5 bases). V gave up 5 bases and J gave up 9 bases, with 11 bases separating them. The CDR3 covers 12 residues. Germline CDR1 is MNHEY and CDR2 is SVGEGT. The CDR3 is CASSTSYGEQFF. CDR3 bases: TGTGCCAGCAGTACTAGTTACGGTGAGCAGTTCTTC.

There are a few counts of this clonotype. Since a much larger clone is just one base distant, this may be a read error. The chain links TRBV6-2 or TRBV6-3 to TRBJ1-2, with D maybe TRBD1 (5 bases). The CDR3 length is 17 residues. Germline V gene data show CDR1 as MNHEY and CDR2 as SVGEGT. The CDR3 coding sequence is TGTGCCAGCAGTTACGCGGACGGGACCCAACGGACCTATAGCTACACCTTC. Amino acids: CASSYADGTQRTYSYTF.

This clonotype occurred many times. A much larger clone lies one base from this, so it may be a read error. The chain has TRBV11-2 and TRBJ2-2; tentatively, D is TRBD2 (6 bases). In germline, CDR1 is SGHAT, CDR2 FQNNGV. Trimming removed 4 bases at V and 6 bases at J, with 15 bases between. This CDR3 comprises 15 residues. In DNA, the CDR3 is TGTGCCAGCAGCTCAGCCGGGACTCGGGCCGGGGAGCTGTTTTTT. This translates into CASSSAGTRAGELFF. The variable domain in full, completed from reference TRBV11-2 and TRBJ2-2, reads EAGVAQSPRYKIIEKRQSVAFWCNPISGHATLYWYQQILGQGPKLLIQFQNNGVVDDSQLPKDRFSAERLKGVDSTLKIQPAKLEDSAVYLCASSSAGTRAGELFFGEGSRLTVL.

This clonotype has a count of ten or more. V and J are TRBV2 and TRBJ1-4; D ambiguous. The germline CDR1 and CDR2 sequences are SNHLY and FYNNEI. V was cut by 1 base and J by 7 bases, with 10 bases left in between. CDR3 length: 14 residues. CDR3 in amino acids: CASSEDLGGEKLFF. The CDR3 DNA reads TGTGCCAGCAGTGAAGACCTAGGTGGTGAAAAACTGTTTTTT.

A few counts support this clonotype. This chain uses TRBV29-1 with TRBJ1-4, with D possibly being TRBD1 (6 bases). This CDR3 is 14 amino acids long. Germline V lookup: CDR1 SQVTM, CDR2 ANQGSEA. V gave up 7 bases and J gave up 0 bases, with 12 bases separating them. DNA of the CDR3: TGCAGCGCAGGACAGACTGCAACTAATGAAAAACTGTTTTTT. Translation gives CSAGQTATNEKLFF.

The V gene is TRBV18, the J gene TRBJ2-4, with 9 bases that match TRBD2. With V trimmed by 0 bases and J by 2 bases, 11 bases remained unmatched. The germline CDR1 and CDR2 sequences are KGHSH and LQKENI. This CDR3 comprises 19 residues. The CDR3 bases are TGTGCCAGCTCACCACCAATAGGAATAGCGGGAGATTCCAAAAACATTCAGTACTTC. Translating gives CASSPPIGIAGDSKNIQYF.

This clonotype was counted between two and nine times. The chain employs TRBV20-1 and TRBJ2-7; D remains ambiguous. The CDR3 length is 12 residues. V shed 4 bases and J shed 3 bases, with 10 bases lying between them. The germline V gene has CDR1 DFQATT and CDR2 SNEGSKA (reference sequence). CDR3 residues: CSAMAGFYEQYF. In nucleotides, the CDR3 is TGCAGTGCTATGGCAGGTTTCTACGAGCAGTACTTC.

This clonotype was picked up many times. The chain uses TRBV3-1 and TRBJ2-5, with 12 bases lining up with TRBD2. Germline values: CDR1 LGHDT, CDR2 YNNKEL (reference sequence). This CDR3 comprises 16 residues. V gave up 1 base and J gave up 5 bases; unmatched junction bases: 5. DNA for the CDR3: TGTGCCAGCAGCCAAGGACTAGCGGGAGTCGGGGAGACCCAGTACTTC. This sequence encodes CASSQGLAGVGETQYF.